A selection of T cell receptor beta chains follows, all from one sample in a study of Ad26.COV2.S vaccination and SARS-CoV-2 variants. Data came from immunoSEQ multiplex PCR; TCRdb stores just in-frame clones and leaves some out. Of some 300,000 clones listed, more than 70% were seen once; the top ten hold 1.9%. Material: peripheral blood, obtained in a trial of Ad26.COV2.S vaccine versus placebo. Receptor source: a person between 18 and 65 years old who received the Ad26.COV2.S COVID-19 vaccine or a placebo. Each CDR3 is given with its conserved first and last residue. D genes are given only for firm matches. The size of a clone is reported for some rows only, either as once, few or many, or as a class for expanded clones.

TRBJ1-1,NA,TRBV4-2,NA,TGTGCCAGCAGCCCTTACGGCAGAGCCAACACTGAAGCTTTCTTT,CASSPYGRANTEAFF
TRBJ1-6,NA,TRBV9,TRBD1,TGTGCCAGCAGCGCGGGACAGGGAATTTCACCCCTCCACTTT,CASSAGQGISPLHF
TRBJ2-3,once,TRBV6-5,NA,TGTGCCAGCAGTTACTCAGGAGACCCTAGCACAGATACGCAGTATTTT,CASSYSGDPSTDTQYF
TRBJ2-5,few,TRBV6-5,TRBD1,TGTGCCAGCAGTTACTCGCCCAGGGGGTCAAAGACCCAGTACTTC,CASSYSPRGSKTQYF
TRBJ2-5,NA,TRBV5-1,TRBD1,TGCGCCAGCAGCCCCCGACAGGGAAAAGAGACCCAGTACTTC,CASSPRQGKETQYF
TRBJ2-2,NA,TRBV4-1,TRBD1,TGCGCCAGCAGCCAACCAGGGACAGGGAACACCGGGGAGCTGTTTTTT,CASSQPGTGNTGELFF
TRBJ1-2,NA,TRBV30,NA,TGTGCCTGGAGTGTACAGGTCTATGGCTACACCTTC,CAWSVQVYGYTF
TRBJ2-2,NA,TRBV11-1,TRBD2,TGTGCCAGCAATCTAGCGGGGGACACCGGGGAGCTGTTTTTT,CASNLAGDTGELFF
TRBJ1-1,NA,TRBV30,TRBD1,TGTGCCTGGATGTTAGCGGGGGCGGGACAGGGGAAAGTCTCTGAAGCTTTCTTT,CAWMLAGAGQGKVSEAFF
TRBJ1-1,once,TRBV6-2/TRBV6-3,NA,TGTGCCAGCAGTTACTGGGGGCGCATGAACACTGAAGCTTTCTTT,CASSYWGRMNTEAFF
TRBJ2-3,NA,TRBV7-2,TRBD2,TGTGCCAGCAGCCAGAGCGGGGAACGCACAGATACGCAGTATTTT,CASSQSGERTDTQYF
TRBJ1-1,once,TRBV7-2,TRBD1,TGTGCCAGCAGCTACCGACAGGGACTCACTGAAGCTTTCTTT,CASSYRQGLTEAFF
TRBJ1-4,NA,TRBV5-1,TRBD1,TGCGCCAGCAGAGTAGGACAGGGGTATGAAAAACTGTTTTTT,CASRVGQGYEKLFF
TRBJ1-2,once,TRBV27,TRBD1,TGTGCCAGCAGTTCAGAAGGGACAGGGGGTCGGGGCTACACCTTC,CASSSEGTGGRGYTF
TRBJ2-3,NA,TRBV10-2,NA,TGCGCCGCGTCAGGGGGGGTCAGCACAGATACGCAGTATTTT,CAASGGVSTDTQYF